This T cell receptor beta chain was obtained from a study of cytomegalovirus exposure and HLA in healthy donors. Whole-study results and caveats: Donors belonging to an Asian-associated ancestry cluster reportedly showed fewer N-insertions in productive TCRs than the roughly 670-donor mean, according to what a later analysis found. A previous analysis found most TCR beta V segments productive roughly 87% or roughly 30% of the time.

The PCR employed 60 Vbeta primers together with 13 Jbeta primers. Profiled with immunoSEQ multiplex PCR; TCRdb holds only in-frame clones, not every one. The top ten clones hold about 4.1% of a sample with roughly 140,000 clones, around 75% of them seen once. Healthy bone marrow donors supplied every sample. This clone was counted only a few times. The antigen is not known. V gave up 1 base and J gave up 5 bases; unmatched junction bases: 6. This CDR3 has 16 amino acids. Germline values: CDR1 GTSNPN, CDR2 SVGIG (reference sequence). The chain carries TRBV30 and TRBJ2-7, with 15 bases fitting TRBD2. The source of this sequence is a man in his sixties in good health and CMV-seronegative. The source material was PBMCs. The CDR3, as DNA: TGTGCCTGGAGTGGGACTAGCGGGAGGGGAGGGGACGAGCAGTACTTC. Amino acids: CAWSGTSGRGGDEQYF.